Below, 2 T cell receptor beta chains from the same sample are listed, as sequenced in a study of cytomegalovirus exposure and HLA in healthy donors. The PCR used 60 Vbeta and 13 Jbeta primers. Clones were sequenced by immunoSEQ multiplex PCR, and TCRdb holds only the in-frame ones, with some missing. The sample comprises 150,000 or so clones, roughly 87% of which are singletons, and around 4.3% rests with the top ten. Material: PBMCs. The receptors shown here come from a man aged 45-65 years in good health and CMV-seropositive.

The chain couples TRBV4-1 to TRBJ1-3; D is possibly TRBD1 (5 bases). Trimming pared 0 bases from V and 5 bases from J, leaving 14 bases between. The CDR3 is 16 amino acids. Per the germline V gene, CDR1 is MGHRA and CDR2 is YSYEKL. Written as DNA, the CDR3 is TGCGCCAGCAGCCAAGAGGCGGTACAGGAACGAAACACCATATATTTT. Protein product: CASSQEAVQERNTIYF.

This clone was recorded only once. This sequence joins TRBV10-2 and TRBJ1-5, with D uncertain. This CDR3 spans 15 amino acids. Per germline, CDR1 WSHSY and CDR2 SAAADI. V was pared by 4 bases and J by 4 bases, with 14 bases between. CDR3 sequence: CASSGGGLTNQPQHF. CDR3 in DNA: TGCGCCAGCAGTGGGGGAGGGCTAACTAATCAGCCCCAGCATTTT.